Listed below are T cell receptor beta chains from one sample, sequenced in a study of blood T cell repertoires in COVID-19. TCRdb's table, derived via immunoSEQ multiplex PCR, lists solely in-frame clones and lacks some. This table holds about 190,000 clones, around four fifths found once. Sequencing was done on a sample of peripheral blood. The receptors originated from a woman older than 75 with active or convalescent COVID-19. Each CDR3 is given with its conserved first and last residue. The D gene is left open where the match is weak. Clone size is shown for a subset of rows, as once, few, many or a class of expanded clone.

>few|TRBJ2-7|-|TRBV23-1
TGCGCCAGCAGTCAATCTTTCCCCGACAGGAAGATCTACGAGCAGTACTTC
CASSQSFPDRKIYEQYF
>few|TRBJ2-7|-|TRBV10-1
TGCGCCAGCCATGTACCACCGAGCTCCTACGAGCAGTACTTC
CASHVPPSSYEQYF
>-|TRBJ1-1|-|TRBV7-9
TGTGCCAGCAGTGACCAACCTACAGGGAATACTGAAGCTTTCTTT
CASSDQPTGNTEAFF
>-|TRBJ1-4|TRBD1|TRBV28
TGTGCCACCGGGGACAGGGGAGAAGGGGTAAAACTGTTTTTT
CATGDRGEGVKLFF
>-|TRBJ2-7|TRBD1|TRBV4-1
TGCGCCAGCAGCCAAGAATGGACAGGGGGCGCGGGGCAGTACTTC
CASSQEWTGGAGQYF
>-|TRBJ1-1|-|TRBV29-1
TGCAGCGTTGACGCTATGAACACTGAAGCTTTCTTT
CSVDAMNTEAFF
>-|TRBJ2-5|TRBD2|TRBV6-5
TGTGCCAGCAGTTACTTCGATCGGGGGGGCCAAGAGACCCAGTACTTC
CASSYFDRGGQETQYF
>-|TRBJ1-1|-|TRBV2
TGTGCCAGCAGTGCGTTCCCCAACACTGAAGCTTTCTTT
CASSAFPNTEAFF
>-|TRBJ1-1|-|TRBV19
TGTGCCTCAACCCATCAGGGAGGCACTGAAGCTTTCTTT
CASTHQGGTEAFF
>-|TRBJ1-6|-|TRBV9
TGTGCCAGCAGCGTAGAGGTGTCAGGGAATTCACCCCTCCACTTT
CASSVEVSGNSPLHF
>-|TRBJ1-3|TRBD1|TRBV10-3
TGTGCCATACAGGGGGCGTCTGGAAACACCATATATTTT
CAIQGASGNTIYF
>-|TRBJ1-1|-|TRBV19
TGTGCCAGTAGTATAAATCCCGCCCGGGGGGCAACTGAAGCTTTCTTT
CASSINPARGATEAFF
>few|TRBJ1-2|-|TRBV30
TGTGCCTGGTCGGCTCTCGGGAACTATGGCTACACCTTC
CAWSALGNYGYTF
>-|TRBJ2-1|TRBD1|TRBV19
TGTGCCAGTAGTATAGTCGGGACAGGGGGATACAATGAGCAGTTCTTC
CASSIVGTGGYNEQFF
>-|TRBJ1-5|-|TRBV6-1
TGTGCCAGCAGTGGACTGGCGATTGGGAGCAATCAGCCCCAGCATTTT
CASSGLAIGSNQPQHF
>-|TRBJ2-7|-|TRBV5-1
TGCGCCAGCAGCTTGGACGCAGGGGGGTTTTCCTACGAGCAGTACTTC
CASSLDAGGFSYEQYF
>-|TRBJ2-5|-|TRBV6-5
TGTGCCAGCAGTTACTCGTATTCCGAGACCCAGTACTTC
CASSYSYSETQYF
>-|TRBJ1-1|-|TRBV18
TGTGCCAGCTCACCCCGGGTAGGGGATGAAGCTTTCTTT
CASSPRVGDEAFF
>-|TRBJ1-3|TRBD1|TRBV28
TGTGCCAGCACCACACGGACAGGGGGCTCCTCTGGAAACACCATATATTTT
CASTTRTGGSSGNTIYF
>once|TRBJ2-2|-|TRBV9
TGTGCCAGCAGCCCCAGCGTGGGGGGCACCGGGGAGCTGTTTTTT
CASSPSVGGTGELFF
>-|TRBJ2-4|TRBD1|TRBV12-5
TGTGCTAGTGACACCGGGACAGGGGAAGCCAAAAACATTCAGTACTTC
CASDTGTGEAKNIQYF
>-|TRBJ1-6|-|TRBV19
TGTGCCAGTAGTACCTCAGGGATGGGAAATTCACCCCTCCACTTT
CASSTSGMGNSPLHF
>few|TRBJ1-5|-|TRBV6-2/TRBV6-3
TGTGCCAGCAGCCATTACGTGGGGGCAAACAATCAGCCCCAGCATTTT
CASSHYVGANNQPQHF
>-|TRBJ1-2|-|TRBV28
TGTGCCAGCAGCCTTGAGGGCCATGGCTACACCTTC
CASSLEGHGYTF
>-|TRBJ1-1|-|TRBV3-1/TRBV3-2
TGTGCCAGCAGCCAAGGTACGGGTGAAGCTTTCTTT
CASSQGTGEAFF
>-|TRBJ2-6|TRBD1|TRBV20-1
TGCAGTGCTAGTGTAGGGGGCTCAACTGGGGCCAACGTCCTGACTTTC
CSASVGGSTGANVLTF
>-|TRBJ1-2|-|TRBV18
TGTGCCAGCTCACCTGGGGCAGGGAATCTCCCCGGGTCTAAGGGAGGCTACACCTTC
CASSPGAGNLPGSKGGYTF
>-|TRBJ2-5|-|TRBV7-9
TGTGCCAGCAGTGAGGAGACCCAGTACTTC
CASSEETQYF
>-|TRBJ1-1|-|TRBV7-9
TGTGCCAGCAGCTTTGCCCAGGGAACAGAGGCTTTCTTT
CASSFAQGTEAFF
>few|TRBJ2-7|-|TRBV11-2
TGTGCCAGCAGCTCCTTACGACACGCCTCCTACGAGCAGTACTTC
CASSSLRHASYEQYF
>-|TRBJ1-1|-|TRBV18
TGTGCCAGCTCGCACGACGGGGGAGGGACTGAAGCTTTCTTT
CASSHDGGGTEAFF
>-|TRBJ1-2|TRBD1|TRBV5-6
TGTGCCAGCAGCTTGCGACAGGGAAAGAATGGCTACACCTTC
CASSLRQGKNGYTF
>-|TRBJ2-3|TRBD2|TRBV28
TGTGCCAGCAGTTCACTACGACTAGCGGGGCCCAACACTAATACGCAGTATTTT
CASSSLRLAGPNTNTQYF
>-|TRBJ1-4|TRBD1|TRBV5-1
TGCGCCAGCAGCAAAGAATCCCCGGGACAGGAGAATGAAAAACTGTTTTTT
CASSKESPGQENEKLFF
>-|TRBJ1-1|-|TRBV18
TGTGCCAGCTCATCATACACCGACATCACTGAAGCTTTCTTT
CASSSYTDITEAFF
>-|TRBJ1-1|-|TRBV5-1
TGCGCCAGCGGCGAAAGGGGGAACACTGAAGCTTTCTTT
CASGERGNTEAFF
>-|TRBJ1-4|TRBD1|TRBV5-1
TGCGCCAGCAGCGCGGACAGGGGAGGAGTGGGGGAAAAACTGTTTTTT
CASSADRGGVGEKLFF
>-|TRBJ1-2|-|TRBV19
TGTGCCAGTGGAAAAAGGGGGACCTACTATGGCTACACCTTC
CASGKRGTYYGYTF
>many|TRBJ1-2|TRBD1|TRBV5-8
TGTGCCAGCAGCAGGACAGGGTTGAGCGGCTACACCTTC
CASSRTGLSGYTF
>-|TRBJ1-1|-|TRBV19
TGTGCCAGTAGCCCCTGGAACACTGAAGCTTTCTTT
CASSPWNTEAFF
>-|TRBJ1-6|-|TRBV7-9
TGTGCCAGCAGCTTAGTGGCAGCGTATAATTCACCCCTCCACTTT
CASSLVAAYNSPLHF
>-|TRBJ2-5|TRBD2|TRBV28
TGTGCCAGCAGTTCGGGGGGGATCGAGACCCAGTACTTC
CASSSGGIETQYF
>few|TRBJ2-7|-|TRBV7-9
TGTGCCAGCAGCTTAGGAGGGCGACTCTACGAGCAGTACTTC
CASSLGGRLYEQYF
>-|TRBJ2-2|-|TRBV14
TGTGCCAGCAGCCCCCTTTTCGGGGAGCTGTTTTTT
CASSPLFGELFF
>-|TRBJ1-1|-|TRBV7-2
TGTGCCAGCAGCTTAGTTTCGGGAGTCACTGAAGCTTTCTTT
CASSLVSGVTEAFF
>-|TRBJ2-1|-|TRBV5-1
TGCGCCAGCAGCACTGCTAGCTACAATGAGCAGTTCTTC
CASSTASYNEQFF
>-|TRBJ1-6|-|TRBV10-3
TGTGCCATCAGTGACAGGGTCGGCTCACCCCTCCACTTT
CAISDRVGSPLHF
>-|TRBJ1-6|-|TRBV4-1
TGCGCCAGCAGCCAAGATGGGGCTCTAAATTCACCCCTCCACTTT
CASSQDGALNSPLHF
>-|TRBJ2-3|-|TRBV5-1
TGCGCCAGCAGCCTTCAGGGGCGATTAGACACAGATACGCAGTATTTT
CASSLQGRLDTDTQYF
>-|TRBJ1-2|-|TRBV7-9
TGTGCCAGCAGCTTAGCGGCCGGGGGAGGTGGCTACACCTTC
CASSLAAGGGGYTF
>-|TRBJ1-2|-|TRBV5-4
TGTGCCAGCAGCCTGAGGACAGTAAGCTATGGCTACACCTTC
CASSLRTVSYGYTF
>-|TRBJ1-2|-|TRBV11-2
TGTGCCAGCAGCCTACAGCTGAGAACAAGATTGCTCTTC
CASSLQLRTRLLF
>-|TRBJ2-7|TRBD1|TRBV7-9
TGTGCCAGCAGCTTATTTTCCAGGGGGTCCGAGCAGTACTTC
CASSLFSRGSEQYF
>once|TRBJ2-2|TRBD2|TRBV5-1
TGCGCCAGCAGCTTGTTTCGGACTAGCGGAAACACCGGGGAGCTGTTTTTT
CASSLFRTSGNTGELFF
>once|TRBJ1-5|TRBD1|TRBV2
TGTGCCAGCAGTCGAACAGGGGGCCGCAATCAGCCCCAGCATTTT
CASSRTGGRNQPQHF
>once|TRBJ2-7|TRBD1|TRBV6-5
TGTGCCAGCAGTTACTACAACAGGGGTCCCTACGAGCAGTACTTC
CASSYYNRGPYEQYF
>-|TRBJ1-1|-|TRBV6-5
TGTGCCAGCGTGGCTTTTGGCTCTGAAGCTTTCTTT
CASVAFGSEAFF
>-|TRBJ2-3|TRBD2|TRBV6-2/TRBV6-3
TGTGCCAGCAGTTACAGTCCCGGGACTAGCGGGGGGCTCCCAGATACGCAGTATTTT
CASSYSPGTSGGLPDTQYF
>-|TRBJ2-2|TRBD2|TRBV10-3
TGTGCCATCGCTAGCGGGGGGACGAACACCGGGGAGCTGTTTTTT
CAIASGGTNTGELFF
>few|TRBJ2-6|-|TRBV7-2
TGTGCCAGCAGCTTAGGAGGTGCTGGGGCCAACGTCCTGACTTTC
CASSLGGAGANVLTF